The sequence of this T cell receptor (beta chain) was determined in a study of OX40 agonist ivuxolimab in advanced cancers. Study details: Those treated in dose escalation had hepatocellular carcinoma, melanoma, renal cell cancer or head and neck cancer.

The protocol was immunoSEQ multiplex PCR, while the TCRdb copy is restricted to in-frame clones and leaves out a portion. This table holds more than 100,000 clones, approximately 90% found once. Whole-study findings and limits: At 0.1 to 3.0 mg/kg and by week 6, clonal expansion occurred in CD4+ and CD8+ blood T cells.

Comment on this clone: Antigen: not known.

Germline V gene sequence: CDR1 MNHEY, CDR2 SMNVEV (reference sequence). The CDR3 length is 15 residues. The ends lost 9 bases at V and 2 bases at J; junction bases unmatched: 6. The clonotype comes from an adult with an advanced solid tumor such as melanoma, head and neck, liver or kidney cancer. The source was CD4+ or CD8+ T cells sorted from blood, collected in a trial of the OX40 agonist ivuxolimab. The rearrangement joins TRBV27 to TRBJ1-4; TRBD1 agrees at 10 bases. This chain's CDR3 is CARDDRGLTNEKLFF. The CDR3 nucleotides are TGTGCCAGGGACGACAGGGGGCTCACTAATGAAAAACTGTTTTTT.